Detailed here is one T cell receptor beta chain. Its antigen remains undetermined. Within one base of it there is no much larger clone, and no base qualities were kept. Other DNA sequences in the sample encode the same CDR3. Using the deep immunoSEQ assay, multiplex PCR amplified TCR CDR3 regions from genomic DNA. For each cell subset, the extracted genomic DNA was distributed evenly across all wells of several immunoSEQ 96-well plates, and each plate served as one replicate. For sorted subsets, approximately 200 ng of genomic DNA, equivalent to some 30,000 T cell genomes, went into each replicate PCR. Purified libraries were quantified with a Qubit 3.0 fluorometer, sized on a Bioanalyzer 2100, and re-quantified with the KAPA Library Quantification kit. Every immunoSEQ 96-well plate was sequenced on a separate single-read 150-cycle Illumina NextSeq 550 flow cell. Under the source paper's analysis protocol: The immunoSEQ output contained only junctional sequences without quality scores, so filtering could not match that applied to full-length reads. Sequences were annotated with PyIR, a Python wrapper for IgBLAST v1.9, and V/J genes and CDR3 were assigned using IMGT germline references. Any read was removed if the V/J assignment was weak (E-value above 1e-6), the CDR3 was missing, or the read contained stop codons, out-of-frame junctions, or ambiguous translated residues. V3J clonotypes were defined by identical inferred V gene, J gene, and CDR3 amino acid sequence. The percentage overlap between two repertoires was calculated by dividing the number of shared unique clonotypes by the size of the smaller repertoire. Three approaches were used to assess repertoire richness: RTK rarefaction, the Chao1 estimator, and Recon v2.1 estimates of unobserved clonotypes. For all TCRbeta clonotypes obtained by the gDNA method from a few donors, generation probabilities were computed with OLGA. The table comes from immuneACCESS by way of TCRdb, which keeps in-frame sequences with V and J called. Part of the clones is missing from these tables; in studies checked, under half for an unresolved V gene and the rest for unknown reasons. V and J calls plus clone size are reproduced from that table; the DNA served to infer D and trimming. This sample holds roughly 2,500,000 clones; 90% to 95% were observed only once. Of the sample, approximately 0.37% falls within the top ten clones.

Healthy HIV-negative adults with no recently reported acute infections or vaccinations were included as donors. All donors were Caucasian adults living in Nashville, Tennessee, USA. Magnetic negative selection was used to enrich CD4+ T cells, after which naive cells were positively selected on CD45RA and the negative fraction became the memory subset. After blood collection by leukapheresis, PBMCs were isolated using Ficoll-Histopaque density gradient centrifugation and then cryopreserved in the vapor phase of liquid nitrogen. Analytical flow cytometry was used to check the purity and quantity of every magnetically sorted T cell population. Each sorted fraction had its genomic DNA isolated and then quantified by UV absorbance on a Nanodrop 2000c. The sample is drawn from a study of shared clonotypes between healthy human individuals (dated by TCRdb to the early 2020s). Study-wide context: Three men and a couple of women, aged 18 to 49 years, made up the cohort. For each donor, CD4 naive and CD4 memory were each run on three plates, CD8 naive on two plates, and CD8 memory on one plate. Libraries were prepared and TCR repertoires were sequenced by different laboratories using diverse techniques, in order to increase sequencing depth and limit assay-specific biases. Per donor, leukapheresis produced somewhere between about 0.94 and 9 billion PBMCs. To estimate repertoire size and how much clonotype sharing occurs between individuals, the study deeply sequenced the blood TCR repertoires of about five healthy adults. The full study reports these points: Sharing across a handful of donors was observed for about 5% of naive CD4, about 4% of naive CD8, 2% to 2.5% of memory CD4, and over 0.3% of memory CD8 clonotypes. Pairwise subsampling led to the expectation that sequencing depth would affect the degree of clonotype sharing among donors. Naive subsets generally had larger estimated clonotype richness than memory subsets did. Compared with non-shared clonotypes, clonotypes shared by all four sorted-subset donors had higher generation probabilities. Even with the large sequencing depth, rarefaction of the sorted-subset datasets indicated that sequencing was incomplete. Because the study included a small number of donors, the genetic and exposure-history diversity represented was limited. Sampling was restricted to blood, and TCR repertoires in tissues likely differ from the TCR repertoires found in blood.

V was cut back by 5 bases and J by 3 bases, leaving a gap of 6 bases between them. The CDR3 covers 11 residues, taking in both the cysteine and the phenylalanine. Of all the DNA, just the CDR3 is kept, 33 bases in frame from base 1. CDR1 is given as DFQATT and CDR2 as SNEGSKA, both from the germline V gene (reference sequence). Material for sequencing was naive CD4+ T cells from PBMCs. Explained via the paper, the cell subset or site label denotes: CD45RA+ positively selected. The sequence was collected from a young man in good health. Some clones in this sample may be carry-over from other donors' samples. Recombination joined TRBV20-1 with TRBJ2-3; the D gene cannot be resolved reliably. The CDR3 in this case is CSAQRTDTQYF. DNA sequence: TGCAGTGCTCAAAGAACAGATACGCAGTATTTT.